This T cell receptor (beta chain) is from a study of T cell repertoires in cytomegalovirus infection. Background on the study: Public TCR beta signatures provided an indication of both CMV infection and a matching HLA type. Study-wide results and caveats: The ex vivo response showed dominance by HLA-C-restricted CMV-specific TCR beta clonotypes. Of the TCR beta families, the public ones yielded a cumulative frequency that identified carriers of CMV plus the relevant HLA.

The V and J ends lost 2 bases and 5 bases, in that order; junction bases with no gene match: 3. Germline V gene lookup returns CDR1 WSHSY and CDR2 SAAADI. The CDR3 extends over 14 amino acids. This clonotype was counted a few times. Its antigen is undetermined. One entry per CDR3 protein results from TCRdb running MiXCR on the reads. The sample contains approximately 500,000 distinct CDR3 sequences, 16% of which appear only once. The source material was CD8+ T cells from PBMCs. This TCR was sampled from a human donor in good health (CMV status not recorded). Some clones in this sample may be carry-over from other donors' samples. The chain has TRBV10-2 and TRBJ2-1, with 7 positions matching TRBD1. In nucleotides, the CDR3 is TGCGCCAGCAGTGAGCCCGACAGGGACAATGAGCAGTTCTTC. The encoded protein is CASSEPDRDNEQFF.